The present TCR beta chain was sequenced within a study of long-term antiretroviral therapy in people with HIV. V lost 1 base, J lost 4 bases, and 17 bases lay in between. The length of the CDR3 is 17 residues. Germline V lookup: CDR1 SEHNR, CDR2 FQNEAQ (reference sequence). Among participants with HIV, every one received treatment in the United States. The libraries were made with immunoSEQ v3.0 at survey level. Measured with immunoSEQ multiplex PCR; TCRdb has only the in-frame clones, and not every one. The sample includes roughly 20,000 clones, under 90% seen only once; the top ten take around 3%. This clonotype was obtained from a woman aged 50 to 60 with HIV. This material consisted of unsorted PBMCs, taken 1.9 years after starting antiretroviral therapy. This chain uses TRBV7-9 with TRBJ1-3; D possibly corresponds to TRBD1 (6 bases). The CDR3, as DNA: TGTGCCAGCAGCTTAGTAAGCACAGGGAGTCCCGGAAACACCATATATTTT. Protein sequence: CASSLVSTGSPGNTIYF. Using reference TRBV7-9 and TRBJ1-3 for the parts outside the CDR3, the full variable domain is DTGVSQNPRHKITKRGQNVTFRCDPISEHNRLYWYRQTLGQGPEFLTYFQNEAQLEKSRLLSDRFSAERPKGSFSTLEIQRTEQGDSAMYLCASSLVSTGSPGNTIYFGEGSWLTVV.